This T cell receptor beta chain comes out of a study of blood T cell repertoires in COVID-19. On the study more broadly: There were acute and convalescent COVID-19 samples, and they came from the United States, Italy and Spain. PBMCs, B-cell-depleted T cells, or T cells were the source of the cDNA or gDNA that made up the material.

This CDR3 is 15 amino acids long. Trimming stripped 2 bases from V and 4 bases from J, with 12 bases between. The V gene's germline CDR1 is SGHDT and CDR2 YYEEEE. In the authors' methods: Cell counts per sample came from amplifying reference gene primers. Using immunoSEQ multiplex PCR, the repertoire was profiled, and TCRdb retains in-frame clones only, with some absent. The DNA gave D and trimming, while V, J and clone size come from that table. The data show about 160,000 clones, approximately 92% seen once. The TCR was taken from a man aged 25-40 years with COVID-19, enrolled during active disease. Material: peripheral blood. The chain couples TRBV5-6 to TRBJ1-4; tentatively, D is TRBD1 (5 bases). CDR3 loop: CASSFRGVNNEKLFF. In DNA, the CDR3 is TGTGCCAGCAGCTTCCGGGGGGTTAATAATGAAAAACTGTTTTTT.